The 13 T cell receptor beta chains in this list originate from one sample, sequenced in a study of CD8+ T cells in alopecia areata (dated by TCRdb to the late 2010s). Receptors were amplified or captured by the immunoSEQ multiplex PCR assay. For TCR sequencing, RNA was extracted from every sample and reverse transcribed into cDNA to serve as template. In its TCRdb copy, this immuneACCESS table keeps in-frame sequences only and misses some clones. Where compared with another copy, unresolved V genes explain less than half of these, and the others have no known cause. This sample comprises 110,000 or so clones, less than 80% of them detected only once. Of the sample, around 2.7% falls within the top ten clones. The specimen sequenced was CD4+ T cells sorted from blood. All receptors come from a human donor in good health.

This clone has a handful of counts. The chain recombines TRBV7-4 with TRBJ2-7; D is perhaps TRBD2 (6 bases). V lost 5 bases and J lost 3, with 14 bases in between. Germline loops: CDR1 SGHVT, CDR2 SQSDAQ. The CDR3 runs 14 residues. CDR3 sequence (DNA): TGTGCCAGCAGCCTACAGCGGGTTGTCTACGAGCAGTACTTC. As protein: CASSLQRVVYEQYF.

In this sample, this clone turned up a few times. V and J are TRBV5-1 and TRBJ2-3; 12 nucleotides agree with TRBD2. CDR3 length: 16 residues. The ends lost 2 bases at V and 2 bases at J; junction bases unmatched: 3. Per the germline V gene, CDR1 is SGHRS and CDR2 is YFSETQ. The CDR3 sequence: CASSFGLAGSTDTQYF. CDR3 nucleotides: TGCGCCAGCAGCTTCGGACTAGCGGGGTCCACAGATACGCAGTATTTT.

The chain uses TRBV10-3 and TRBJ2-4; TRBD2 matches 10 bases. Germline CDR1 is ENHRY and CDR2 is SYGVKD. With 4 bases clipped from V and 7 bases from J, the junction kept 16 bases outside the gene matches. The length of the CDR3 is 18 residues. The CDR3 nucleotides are TGTGCCATCAGTGCGGGTGGACTAGCGGACCCCAGGGGGAACATTCAGTACTTC. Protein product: CAISAGGLADPRGNIQYF.

The CDR3 protein is CASSRAGLNTEAFF. The CDR3 DNA sequence: TGTGCCAGCAGTCGCGCAGGGTTGAACACTGAAGCTTTCTTT. The rearrangement links TRBV6-5 to TRBJ1-1, with D perhaps matching TRBD1 (5 bases). The CDR3 is 14 amino acids. Germline V CDR1 and CDR2: MNHEY, SVGAGI. Trimming pared 5 bases from V and 0 bases from J, leaving 10 bases between.

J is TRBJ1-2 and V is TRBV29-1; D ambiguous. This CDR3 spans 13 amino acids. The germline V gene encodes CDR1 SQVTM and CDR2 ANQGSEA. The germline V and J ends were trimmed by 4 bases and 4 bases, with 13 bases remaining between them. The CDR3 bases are TGCAGCGTTGGGCATGAGTCGAGCTATGGCTACACCTTC. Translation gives CSVGHESSYGYTF.

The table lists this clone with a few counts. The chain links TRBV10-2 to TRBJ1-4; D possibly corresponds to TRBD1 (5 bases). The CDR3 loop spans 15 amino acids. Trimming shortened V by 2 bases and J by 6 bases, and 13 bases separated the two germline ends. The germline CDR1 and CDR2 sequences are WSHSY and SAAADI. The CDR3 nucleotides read TGCGCCAGCAGTGAGCCGTATGACAGCCATGAAAAACTGTTTTTT. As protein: CASSEPYDSHEKLFF.

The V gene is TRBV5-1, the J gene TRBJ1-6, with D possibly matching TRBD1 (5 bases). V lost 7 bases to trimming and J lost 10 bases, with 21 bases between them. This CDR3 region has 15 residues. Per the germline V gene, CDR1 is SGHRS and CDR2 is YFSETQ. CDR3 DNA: TGCGCCAGCTCCGAAAGGGGAGTGGAGGGGTCACCCCTCCACTTT. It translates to CASSERGVEGSPLHF.

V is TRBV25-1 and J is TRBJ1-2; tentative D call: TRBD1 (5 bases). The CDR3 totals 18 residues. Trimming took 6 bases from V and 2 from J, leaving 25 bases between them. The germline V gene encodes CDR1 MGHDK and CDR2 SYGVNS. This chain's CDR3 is CASRKTGTELSSNYGYTF. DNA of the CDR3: TGTGCCAGCAGGAAGACCGGGACGGAGTTATCCTCCAACTATGGCTACACCTTC.

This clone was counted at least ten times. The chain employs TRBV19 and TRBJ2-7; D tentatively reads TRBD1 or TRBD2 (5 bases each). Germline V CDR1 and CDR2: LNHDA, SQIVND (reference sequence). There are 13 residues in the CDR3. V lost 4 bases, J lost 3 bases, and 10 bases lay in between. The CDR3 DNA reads TGTGCCAGTAGTAACCGGGACGGCTACGAGCAGTACTTC. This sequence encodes CASSNRDGYEQYF. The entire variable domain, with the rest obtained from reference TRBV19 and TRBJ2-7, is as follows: DGGITQSPKYLFRKEGQNVTLSCEQNLNHDAMYWYRQDPGQGLRLIYYSQIVNDFQKGDIAEGYSVSREKKESFPLTVTSAQKNPTAFYLCASSNRDGYEQYFGPGTRLTVT.

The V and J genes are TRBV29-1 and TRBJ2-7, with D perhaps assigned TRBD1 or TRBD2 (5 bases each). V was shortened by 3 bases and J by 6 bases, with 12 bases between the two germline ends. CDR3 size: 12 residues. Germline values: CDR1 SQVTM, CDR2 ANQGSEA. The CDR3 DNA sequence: TGCAGCGTTGAGTTGGGGGTGGGCGAGCAGTACTTC. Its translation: CSVELGVGEQYF.

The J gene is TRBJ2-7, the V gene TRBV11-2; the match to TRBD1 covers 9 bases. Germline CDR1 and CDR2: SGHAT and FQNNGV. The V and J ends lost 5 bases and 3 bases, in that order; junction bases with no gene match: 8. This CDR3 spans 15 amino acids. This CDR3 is CASSQGTGSFYEQYF. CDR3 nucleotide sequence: TGTGCCAGCAGCCAGGGGACAGGGAGTTTCTACGAGCAGTACTTC.

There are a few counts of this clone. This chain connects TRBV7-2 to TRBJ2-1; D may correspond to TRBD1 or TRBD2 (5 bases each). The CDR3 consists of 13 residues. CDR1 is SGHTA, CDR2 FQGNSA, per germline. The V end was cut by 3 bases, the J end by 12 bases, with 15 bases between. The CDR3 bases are TGTGCCAGCAGCTTGGGACCGAGTCTGGGGCAGTTCTTC. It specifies CASSLGPSLGQFF.

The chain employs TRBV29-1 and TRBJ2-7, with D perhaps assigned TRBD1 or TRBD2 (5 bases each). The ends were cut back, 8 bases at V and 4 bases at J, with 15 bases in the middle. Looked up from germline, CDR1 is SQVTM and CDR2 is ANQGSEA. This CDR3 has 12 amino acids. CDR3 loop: CSHSTGGYEQYF. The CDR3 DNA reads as TGCAGCCACAGCACAGGCGGGTACGAGCAGTACTTC.